This T cell receptor (beta chain) was identified in a study of blood T cell repertoires in COVID-19 (dated by TCRdb to between 2020 and 2021). Broadly, across the study: Samples from collaborators originated in the United States, Italy and Spain and spanned both the acute and convalescent phases of COVID-19. The prospective study material was composed of cDNA or gDNA derived from T cells, B-cell-depleted T cells, or PBMCs. Deeply sampled blood TCRbeta repertoires from subjects exposed to, actively infected with, or recovered from COVID-19 were included in the dataset. The repertoires were made available in a free public database intended to serve as a resource for research on the immune response to SARS-CoV-2. The samples were drawn from two sources: the first 160 participants of the ongoing ImmuneRACE study, and fewer than 1,500 subjects contributed by 6 global collaborators. The sample metadata nearly always contained a de-identified subject ID, COVID-19 status, age in years and sex. Where available, HLA class I and class II types were obtained from metadata supplied by the sample provider rather than from assay-based typing.

Collaborating institutions collected whole blood in K2EDTA tubes following their own protocols. For TCRbeta analysis, collaborators shipped samples as frozen whole blood, isolated PBMCs, or DNA extracted from either of those sample types. Points the paper makes about the study in general: The amount of clinical and demographic metadata varied by source and participant and was provided uncurated.

The immunoSEQ Assay, a bias-controlled multiplex PCR, was used to amplify TCRbeta CDR3 regions from genomic DNA. As for the authors' bioinformatics: The number of nucleated cells in each sample was estimated by amplification of reference gene primers within the assay. Sequence reads were collapsed and filtered to measure the absolute abundance of every unique TCRbeta CDR3 rearrangement. Productive Simpson clonality was computed per sample as the square root of Simpson's diversity index over productive rearrangements. Drawn from immuneACCESS, this table holds only the in-frame rearrangements with V and J called that TCRdb kept. Clones are partly lost; checked studies trace under half to an unresolved V gene and leave the rest unexplained. For V, J and clone size, that table is used; D and trimming come from the DNA. The sample yields some 25,000 clones; around 94% were counted once. The ten top clones hold more than 4% of the sample.

About this clone itself: This receptor's antigen is unknown. Base qualities are not provided; no much larger clone lies one nucleotide away.

The CDR1 and CDR2 encoded by the germline V gene are SNHLY and FYNNEI. Its CDR3 holds 16 amino acids, cysteine through phenylalanine. Just the 48-base CDR3 DNA is kept, in frame starting at base 1. V is cut back by 5 bases and J by 4 bases, with 11 bases in the junction unmatched. The sample taken for sequencing was peripheral blood. This sequence originates from a woman aged 45 to 65 with active COVID-19. The sequence is built from TRBV2 and TRBJ1-3; TRBD1 aligns with 7 central bases. In nucleotide form, the sequence is TGTGCCAGCAGTTCCGGGACAGCCGTGTCAGGAAACACCATATATTTT. Translated, it gives CASSSGTAVSGNTIYF.